Detailed here is one T cell receptor beta chain. What it binds is not known. This sample was included in a study of OX40 agonist ivuxolimab in advanced cancers. Here immunoSEQ multiplex PCR was the method, and the copy in TCRdb shows in-frame clones only, minus some. Of 65,000 to 90,000 clones in the sample, around 90% were seen once. General study findings and limits: Averaging showed that CD8+ T cells had more expanded clones than CD4+ did. With doses of 0.1 to 3.0 mg/kg, CD4+ and CD8+ blood T cells had undergone clonal expansion by week 6. Several nonresponders also turned out to have low normalized T-cell clonal expansion.

The CDR3 runs to 15 residues. Germline trimming cut 2 bases from V and 3 bases from J; bases unmatched to any gene: 3. Germline CDR1 MNHEY, CDR2 SMNVEV (reference sequence). Sequenced here: CD4+ or CD8+ T cells sorted from blood, sampled in a trial of the OX40 agonist ivuxolimab. This chain connects TRBV27 to TRBJ2-3, with 9 bases that match TRBD2. This TCR came from an adult with an advanced solid tumor such as melanoma, head and neck, liver or kidney cancer. The CDR3 region is CASSLTSGWTDTQYF. The CDR3 coding sequence is TGTGCCAGCAGTTTAACTAGCGGGTGGACAGATACGCAGTATTTT.